The 6 T cell receptor beta chains in this list originate from one sample, sequenced in a study of ipilimumab plus nivolumab after autologous stem cell transplantation. TCRdb's table, derived via immunoSEQ multiplex PCR, lists solely in-frame clones and lacks some. The table lists about 15,000 clones, about 72% of them singletons. Sequences were derived from PBMCs, sampled in a trial of ipilimumab plus nivolumab as post-transplant consolidation. The receptors derive from a male donor with diffuse large B-cell lymphoma.

This sequence joins TRBV18 and TRBJ1-1, with a weak D call TRBD1 (6 bases). The CDR3 extends over 15 amino acids. Trimming stripped 3 bases from V and 7 bases from J, with 18 bases between. Germline-derived CDR1 and CDR2 are KGHSH and LQKENI. The CDR3 DNA follows: TGTGCCAGCTCACCGCAGGGGCCGATTCTTGGTGAAGCTTTCTTT. Protein: CASSPQGPILGEAFF.

This clone appeared a single time. This chain joins TRBV19 and TRBJ2-3, with no clear D. The V and J ends lost 10 bases and 7 bases respectively, with 12 bases between them. Germline CDR1 and CDR2: LNHDA and SQIVND (reference sequence). The CDR3 runs 11 residues. CDR3 sequence (DNA): TGTGCCACCCTAAGCTGGAATACGCAGTATTTT. Its protein product is CATLSWNTQYF.

This clone was detected only once. The chain combines TRBV19 with TRBJ1-1; 7 positions agree with TRBD1. This CDR3 is 15 amino acids long. Germline V gene data show CDR1 as LNHDA and CDR2 as SQIVND (reference sequence). V dropped 8 bases and J dropped 6; count of bases not matched to a gene: 15. Written as DNA, the CDR3 is TGTGCCAGTCGACCCCCACCAGGGGGTTCGGCTGAAGCTTTCTTT. It is translated as CASRPPPGGSAEAFF.

Ten or more counts support this clone. This chain links TRBV11-3 with TRBJ2-5, with 9 bases aligning to TRBD1. Germline-derived CDR1 and CDR2 are SGHNT and YENEEA. The V and J ends lost 2 bases and 6 bases, in that order; junction bases with no gene match: 4. This CDR3 spans 14 amino acids. DNA of the CDR3: TGTGCCAGCAGCTTACCGGGACAGGGCAAGACCCAGTACTTC. Its translation: CASSLPGQGKTQYF.

The rearrangement links TRBV7-9 to TRBJ1-5; no clear D. The CDR3 totals 13 residues. Looked up from germline, CDR1 is SEHNR and CDR2 is FQNEAQ (reference sequence). V was trimmed by 5 bases and J by 4 bases, leaving 9 bases between them. In DNA, the CDR3 is TGTGCCAGCAGCCCTTTTAGTAATCAGCCCCAGCATTTT. It translates to CASSPFSNQPQHF.

This clone showed up just a few times. The chain links TRBV20-1 to TRBJ2-7; D call uncertain. Germline V gives CDR1 DFQATT, CDR2 SNEGSKA (reference sequence). With 3 bases removed from V and 3 bases from J, the gap between germline ends came to 6 bases. The CDR3 runs to 11 residues. The CDR3 region has the DNA TGCAGTGCTAGCAACGTCTACGAGCAGTACTTC. Protein sequence: CSASNVYEQYF.